These T cell receptor beta chains were read from a single sample in a study of T cell repertoires in cytomegalovirus infection. TCRdb ran MiXCR on the reads and lists one entry per CDR3 protein. In the table there are roughly 230,000 distinct CDR3 sequences, around 6.2% of which are singletons. Sequenced: PBMCs. These receptors were obtained from a human donor in good health (CMV status not recorded). Some clones in this sample may be carry-over from other donors' samples. The CDR3 runs from the conserved cysteine through the conserved F or W. The D gene is left open where the match is weak. Clone sizes are given selectively: once, few, many, or a class where the clone is expanded.

V gene	J gene	clone size	D gene	CDR3 DNA	CDR3 protein
TRBV7-2	TRBJ2-2	many	TRBD1	TGTGCCAGCAGCCAACCGGGACAGGTCCTCACCGGGGAGCTGTTTTTT	CASSQPGQVLTGELFF
TRBV6-2/TRBV6-3	TRBJ1-6	many	.	TGTGCCAGCAGTTACTCGTCTTCGGGGCAACACCACTTT	CASSYSSSGQHHF
TRBV7-9	TRBJ1-4	many	.	TGTGCCAGCAGCTTAGGGACAGCAACTAATGAAAAACTGTTTTTT	CASSLGTATNEKLFF
TRBV2	TRBJ2-7	.	TRBD1	TGTGCCAGCAGTCGGGACAGGTACGAGCAGTACTTC	CASSRDRYEQYF
TRBV11-2	TRBJ1-5	few	.	TGTGCCAGCAGCGCCCAGGTAAATCAGCCCCAGCATTTT	CASSAQVNQPQHF
TRBV20-1	TRBJ1-2	many	.	TGCAGTGCTATGCGAGGACTCCGAACTAACTATGGCTACACCTTC	CSAMRGLRTNYGYTF
TRBV7-9	TRBJ2-5	many	TRBD2	TGTGCCAGCAGCGGCAGGACTAGCGGGGCCCCCGAAGAAGAGACCCAGTACTTC	CASSGRTSGAPEEETQYF
TRBV4-2	TRBJ2-1	few	.	TGTGCCAGCAGCCAAGATCTCGCGGGTCTGGGGAATGAGCAGTTCTTC	CASSQDLAGLGNEQFF
TRBV7-2	TRBJ1-5	many	TRBD1	TGTGCCAGTACTTACAGGGGGAGCAATCAGCCCCAGCATTTT	CASTYRGSNQPQHF
TRBV7-2	TRBJ2-3	many	TRBD2	TGTGCCAGCAGCCATCGCGGGGGACTAACTACAGATACGCAGTATTTT	CASSHRGGLTTDTQYF
TRBV5-4	TRBJ2-5	many	TRBD2	TGTGCCAGCAGCTTGGGGACTAGCGGGGGGCAAGAGACCCAGTACTTC	CASSLGTSGGQETQYF
TRBV28	TRBJ1-4	many	.	TGTGCCAGCACGCCGCAGGGAGCTAATGAAAAACTGTTTTTT	CASTPQGANEKLFF
TRBV5-1	TRBJ1-1	many	.	TGCGCCAGCAGCTGGGCCCTGGCGAACACTGAAGCTTTCTTT	CASSWALANTEAFF
TRBV6-2/TRBV6-3	TRBJ1-2	many	.	TGTGCCAGCAGTCGCGACATGAACTATGGCTACACCTTC	CASSRDMNYGYTF
TRBV11-2	TRBJ1-1	few	.	TGTGCCAGCAGCTTATCTTCTGGGGCTTTCTTT	CASSLSSGAFF
TRBV14	TRBJ1-1	few	.	TGTGCCAGCAGCCAAGATTCGGTTGGGGTGCCCACTGAAGCTTTCTTT	CASSQDSVGVPTEAFF
TRBV5-1	TRBJ2-2	many	.	TGCGCCAGCAGCTTGGCCGGGACAAGCACCGGGGAGCTGTTTTTT	CASSLAGTSTGELFF
TRBV7-2	TRBJ1-6	.	.	TGTGCCAGCAGCTTACAGGGGACTAATAATTCACCCCTCCACTTT	CASSLQGTNNSPLHF
TRBV6-5	TRBJ2-3	many	TRBD1	TGTGCCAGCACCGAGACAGGGTCAGATACGCAGTATTTT	CASTETGSDTQYF
TRBV6-2/TRBV6-3	TRBJ2-1	.	TRBD1	TGTGCCAGCAGTTACTCAGGACAGGGAGAGTTCTTC	CASSYSGQGEFF
TRBV5-1	TRBJ1-2	few	.	TGCGCCAGCAGCCCCGATCTACGGGAGAACTATGGCTACACCTTC	CASSPDLRENYGYTF
TRBV10-3	TRBJ1-5	many	.	TGTGCCATCAGGGGAGGCAATCAGCCCCAGCATTTT	CAIRGGNQPQHF
TRBV5-4	TRBJ2-7	many	.	TGTGCCAGCAGCTTGGGTCAGGGAGACGAGCAGTACTTC	CASSLGQGDEQYF
TRBV5-5	TRBJ2-1	many	TRBD2	TGTGCCAGCAATTCCGGGACTAGTCACGGTGAGCAGTTCTTC	CASNSGTSHGEQFF
TRBV20-1	TRBJ1-5	.	.	TGCAGTGCTAGAGTCAACGGATTTAGCAATCAGCCCCAGCATTTT	CSARVNGFSNQPQHF
TRBV7-9	TRBJ2-7	few	.	TGTGCCAGCAGCCAAACGACTAGTTCCTACGAGCAGTACTTC	CASSQTTSSYEQYF
TRBV29-1	TRBJ1-3	many	.	TGCAGCGTTGATTACGGGCACGGTTCCTCCCGTGGTGGAAACACCATATATTTT	CSVDYGHGSSRGGNTIYF
TRBV7-2	TRBJ2-3	many	TRBD2	TGTGCCAGCAGCCCAACGGGACTAGCGGGGTCTGCCACAGATACGCAGTATTTT	CASSPTGLAGSATDTQYF
TRBV30	TRBJ2-1	many	TRBD1	TGTGCCTCGGAGGGACAGGTACGGGTTAATGAGCAGTTCTTC	CASEGQVRVNEQFF
TRBV7-2	TRBJ2-5	many	.	TGTGCCAGCAGCTTAGCAGGGGGTGCCGGGGGAGAGACCCAGTACTTC	CASSLAGGAGGETQYF
TRBV20-1	TRBJ1-2	few	.	TGCAGTGCTAGAGACGACGGCGATGGCTACACCTTC	CSARDDGDGYTF
TRBV25-1	TRBJ2-3	many	.	TGTGCCAGCATCGGGCGAAGAGATACGCAGTATTTT	CASIGRRDTQYF
TRBV6-1	TRBJ2-1	many	TRBD1	TGTGCCAGCAGGGAACAGGGGGCGAAATACAATGAGCAGTTCTTC	CASREQGAKYNEQFF
TRBV10-3	TRBJ2-2	few	.	TGTGCCATCAGTGACTCGCGGGGGCGACAGAACACCGGGGAGCTGTTTTTT	CAISDSRGRQNTGELFF
TRBV28	TRBJ1-5	many	TRBD1	TGTGCCAGCAGTTTGAGGGGGCTGCAGCCCCAGCATTTT	CASSLRGLQPQHF
TRBV9	TRBJ1-2	many	.	TGTGCCAGCAGCGACCGCAGATCCCTTGACCTTGATGGCTACACCTTC	CASSDRRSLDLDGYTF
TRBV20-1	TRBJ2-5	few	.	TGCAGTGCTACCGAGGGGGAACTTGGGACCCAGTACTTC	CSATEGELGTQYF
TRBV5-1	TRBJ1-1	many	.	TGCGCCAGCAGCTTGGTACCGGGACATTCAGACACTGAAGCTTTCTTT	CASSLVPGHSDTEAFF
TRBV7-2	TRBJ1-5	many	.	TGTGCCAGCAGCTTAGAACACAATAGCTATCAGCCCCAGCATTTT	CASSLEHNSYQPQHF
TRBV2	TRBJ2-7	many	TRBD2	TGTGCCAGCAGCAGTGAAAGGGGGGGCGGACTAGCGTCAGACGAGCAGTACTTC	CASSSERGGGLASDEQYF
TRBV28	TRBJ2-7	many	TRBD1	TGTGCCAGCAGTTCCCCCAGGGGGCTCAGCTACGAGCAGTACTTC	CASSSPRGLSYEQYF
TRBV6-6	TRBJ2-2	few	TRBD2	TGTGCCAGCACCCCCTCCCGGGGGGCCGGGGAGCTGTTTTTT	CASTPSRGAGELFF
TRBV4-2	TRBJ2-1	many	TRBD2	TGTGCCAGCAGCCAAGATAGCGGGGCAAACTCCTACAATGAGCAGTTCTTC	CASSQDSGANSYNEQFF
TRBV5-1	TRBJ1-6	many	TRBD1	TGCGCCAGCAGCGCGGGACAGCATTCACCCCTCCACTTT	CASSAGQHSPLHF
TRBV6-2/TRBV6-3	TRBJ2-2	many	.	TGTGCCAGCAGGGATACCGCGGCCGGGGAGCTGTTTTTT	CASRDTAAGELFF
TRBV19	TRBJ2-3	many	.	TGTGCCAGTAGTATCGGACCGACAGATACGCAGTATTTT	CASSIGPTDTQYF
TRBV7-2	TRBJ2-7	many	TRBD2	TGTGCCAGCAGCTCCCAAAGCGGGGGGGCCTACGAGCAGTACTTC	CASSSQSGGAYEQYF
TRBV10-3	TRBJ1-3	many	TRBD1	TGTGCCATCAGTGACGACAGGGCCACCATATATTTT	CAISDDRATIYF